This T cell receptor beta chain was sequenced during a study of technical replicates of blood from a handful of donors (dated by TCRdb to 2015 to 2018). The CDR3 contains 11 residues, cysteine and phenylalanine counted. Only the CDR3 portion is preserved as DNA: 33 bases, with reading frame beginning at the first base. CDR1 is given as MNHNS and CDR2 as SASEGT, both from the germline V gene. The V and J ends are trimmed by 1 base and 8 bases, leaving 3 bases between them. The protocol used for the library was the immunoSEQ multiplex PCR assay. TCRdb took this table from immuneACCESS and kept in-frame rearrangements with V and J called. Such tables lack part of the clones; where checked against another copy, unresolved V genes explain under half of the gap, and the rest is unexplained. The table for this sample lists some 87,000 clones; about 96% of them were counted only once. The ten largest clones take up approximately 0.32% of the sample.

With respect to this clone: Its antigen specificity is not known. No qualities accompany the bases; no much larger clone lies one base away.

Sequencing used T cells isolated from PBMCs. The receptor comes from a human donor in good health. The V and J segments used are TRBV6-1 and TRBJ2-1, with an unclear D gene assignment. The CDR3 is CASSEGDEQFF. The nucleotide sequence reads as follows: TGTGCCAGCAGTGAAGGCGATGAGCAGTTCTTC.